A selection of T cell receptor beta chains follows, all from one sample in a study of T cells in Graves' hyperthyroidism and ophthalmopathy. TCRdb re-derived calls from the multiplex PCR reads in MiXCR, one entry per CDR3 protein. The sample contains some 770,000 distinct CDR3 sequences, 16% of which appear only once. The sequenced sample consisted of blood. These TCRs come from a man aged 18 to 30 with Graves' hyperthyroidism. The CDR3 runs from the conserved cysteine through the conserved F or W. Fields, in order: clone size, D gene, J gene, V gene, CDR3 DNA, CDR3 protein. D genes are given only for firm matches. Size is stated for part of the rows, as once, few or many counts, or as a class when the clone is expanded.

>once|-|TRBJ2-1|TRBV5-4
TGTGCCAGCAGCGGGAGTGGAACACGGCCCTATTACAATGATGAGCAGTTCTTC
CASSGSGTRPYYNDEQFF
>-|-|TRBJ2-2|TRBV7-9
TGTGCCAGCAGCCTCAAGGGACTGCACGCCGGGGAGCTGTTTTTT
CASSLKGLHAGELFF
>many|TRBD1|TRBJ1-1|TRBV20-1
TGCAGTGCCGCTAGGACAGGTAAAACTGAAGCTTTCTTT
CSAARTGKTEAFF
>-|-|TRBJ2-2|TRBV2
TGTGCCAGCAGTGGATTTGGAGTTGGCACCGGGGAGCTGTTTTTT
CASSGFGVGTGELFF
>-|TRBD1|TRBJ1-2|TRBV7-9
TGTGCCAGCAGTTGGGACAGTGGATATGGCTACACCTTC
CASSWDSGYGYTF
>few|TRBD2|TRBJ2-1|TRBV6-7
TGTGCCAGTCCGCGAGGGCTAGCGGGAGTCGATGAGCAGTTCTTC
CASPRGLAGVDEQFF
>many|-|TRBJ1-2|TRBV6-2/TRBV6-3
TGTGCCAGCAGCTCCGGACCGACGATCTATGGCTACACCTTC
CASSSGPTIYGYTF
>many|-|TRBJ1-1|TRBV7-2
TGTGCCAGCAGCCTCGGAGGGGTAGGGACTGAAGCTTTCTTT
CASSLGGVGTEAFF
>-|TRBD1|TRBJ2-3|TRBV7-9
TGTGCCAGCAGCACTGGACAGGGGTCTCTGTATTTT
CASSTGQGSLYF
>-|-|TRBJ1-2|TRBV2
TGTGCCAGCAGTGAAAAGGTCGTATATGGCTACACCTTC
CASSEKVVYGYTF
>-|-|TRBJ2-1|TRBV5-1
TGCGCCAGCAGCTCCTCCGGGCATGAGCAGTTCTTC
CASSSSGHEQFF
>many|-|TRBJ2-1|TRBV12-3/TRBV12-4
TGTGCCAGCAGGGCGATAGTCTCCTACAATGAGCAGTTCTTC
CASRAIVSYNEQFF
>-|-|TRBJ1-5|TRBV15
TGTGCCACCAGCAGGGTTGGGGGCCAGCCCCAGCATTTT
CATSRVGGQPQHF
>many|-|TRBJ2-7|TRBV29-1
TGCAGCGCCTCCCAGGGGTCCTCGCACGAGCAGTACTTC
CSASQGSSHEQYF
>few|-|TRBJ1-6|TRBV7-2
TGTGCCAGCAGCCTTTGGATTAATTCACCCCTCCACTTT
CASSLWINSPLHF
>-|-|TRBJ2-1|TRBV7-2
TGTGCCAGCAGCTTAGATACGCAGGGGAACGAGCAGTTCTTC
CASSLDTQGNEQFF
>many|-|TRBJ2-3|TRBV18
TGTGCCAGCTCCCAGGGACTGGACCTCACAGATACGCAGTATTTT
CASSQGLDLTDTQYF